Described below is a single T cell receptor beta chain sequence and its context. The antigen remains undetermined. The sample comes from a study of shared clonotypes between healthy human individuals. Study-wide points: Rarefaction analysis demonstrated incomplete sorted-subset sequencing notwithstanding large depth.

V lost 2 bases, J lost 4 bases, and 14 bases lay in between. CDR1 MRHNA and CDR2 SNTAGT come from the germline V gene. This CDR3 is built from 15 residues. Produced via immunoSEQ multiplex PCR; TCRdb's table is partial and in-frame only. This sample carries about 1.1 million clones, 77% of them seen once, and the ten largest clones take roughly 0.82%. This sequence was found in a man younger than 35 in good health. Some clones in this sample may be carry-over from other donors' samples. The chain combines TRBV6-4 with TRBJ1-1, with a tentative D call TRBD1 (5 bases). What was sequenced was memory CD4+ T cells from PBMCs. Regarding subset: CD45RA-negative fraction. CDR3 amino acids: CASSDHAIRGTEAFF. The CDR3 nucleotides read TGTGCCAGCAGTGACCACGCAATAAGGGGCACTGAAGCTTTCTTT.